This T cell receptor (beta chain) stems from a study of response to subunit inactivated influenza vaccine. This CDR3 is 15 amino acids long. V shed 3 bases and J 0 bases; nucleotides not matched to a gene: 4. The germline V gene encodes CDR1 SGHKS and CDR2 YYEKEE (reference sequence). Study outcomes and limitations: Few additional T cells are recruited per seasonal influenza vaccination, authors suggested.

This clonotype appeared a few times. Its antigen remains unknown. Via MiXCR, TCRdb re-called the RT-PCR reads, giving one row per CDR3 protein. The sample consists of 600,000 to 700,000 distinct CDR3 sequences, roughly 15% of them appearing once. The rearrangement joins TRBV5-5 to TRBJ2-7; 9 positions match TRBD1. The sequence was collected from a man aged 50 to 60 who received an inactivated influenza vaccine. The sequencing used PBMCs from blood, collected 14 to 15 days before vaccination. This chain's CDR3 is CASSWGQGSSYEQYF. The DNA of the CDR3 is TGTGCCAGCAGCTGGGGACAGGGAAGCTCCTACGAGCAGTACTTC.